The clone carrying this TCR beta chain was seen a handful of times. Its antigen is still unknown. The data originate from a study of cytomegalovirus exposure and HLA in healthy donors. The overall study: An early release of data contained approximately 80 million unique TCRs, which came from HLA-typed donors. Among the roughly 400 genotyped donors, 81% were placed in the Caucasian-associated ancestry cluster. Overall study findings and caveats: Common viral pathogens (according to a later analysis) appeared linked to several of the most significant clusters.

The primer mix had 60 Vbeta and 13 Jbeta primers. TCRdb keeps only in-frame clones here, not all; method: immunoSEQ multiplex PCR. The sample gives about 140,000 clones, about 10% of which show up once; about 7.5% is in the top ten. What was sequenced was PBMCs. This sequence was found in a woman in her thirties or forties in good health and CMV-seropositive.

The CDR3: CASSEYEGTEAFF. CDR3 bases: TGTGCCAGCAGTGAATACGAGGGCACTGAAGCTTTCTTT. This chain connects TRBV2 to TRBJ1-1; D is unresolved. Deletions cut 2 bases from V and 4 bases from J, with 8 bases between. Germline V lookup: CDR1 SNHLY, CDR2 FYNNEI. This CDR3 is 13 amino acids long.